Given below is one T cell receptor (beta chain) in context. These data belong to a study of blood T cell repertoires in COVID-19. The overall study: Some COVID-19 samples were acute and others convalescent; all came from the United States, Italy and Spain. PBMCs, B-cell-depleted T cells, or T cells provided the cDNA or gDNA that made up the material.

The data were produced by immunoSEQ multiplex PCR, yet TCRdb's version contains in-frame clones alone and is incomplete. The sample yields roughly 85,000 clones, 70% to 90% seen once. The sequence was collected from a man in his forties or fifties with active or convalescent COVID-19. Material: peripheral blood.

Here the CDR3 DNA reads TGTGCCAGTAGTCAAACGGGACAGTATAGCAATCAGCCCCAGCATTTT. It is translated as CASSQTGQYSNQPQHF. The chain uses TRBV19 and TRBJ1-5, with 7 bases identical to TRBD1. The CDR3 totals 16 residues. In germline, CDR1 is LNHDA, CDR2 SQIVND (reference sequence). Germline trimming cut 5 bases from V and 0 bases from J; bases unmatched to any gene: 7.